Listed here are 27 T cell receptor beta chains from one sample, sequenced in a study of control samples from healthy donors and cancer patients. Assay used: immunoSEQ multiplex PCR; TCRdb lists only in-frame clones, some missing. The table lists roughly 170,000 clones, roughly 88% of them singletons. Sample: blood. These receptors came from a young woman in good health.

This sequence joins TRBV19 and TRBJ2-1; 8 bases agree with TRBD2. The ends lost 6 bases at V and 8 bases at J; junction bases unmatched: 15. CDR1 LNHDA and CDR2 SQIVND come from the germline V gene (reference sequence). CDR3 length equals 16 residues. CDR3 DNA: TGTGCCAGTAGAGTCAAAGCGGGAGCAGTTATGCATGAGCAGTTCTTC. Protein: CASRVKAGAVMHEQFF.

The chain combines TRBV27 with TRBJ2-2, with D maybe TRBD1 (6 bases). The germline V and J ends were trimmed by 6 bases and 4 bases, with 15 bases remaining between them. Germline V lookup: CDR1 MNHEY, CDR2 SMNVEV (reference sequence). The CDR3 is 15 residues long. This CDR3 reads CASSQTGKGTGELFF. The CDR3 DNA sequence: TGTGCCAGCAGCCAAACAGGGAAGGGCACCGGGGAGCTGTTTTTT.

The chain uses TRBV5-1 and TRBJ2-5; TRBD2 agrees at 13 bases. Germline V lookup: CDR1 SGHRS, CDR2 YFSETQ. Losses at the gene ends were 0 bases for V and 2 bases for J; bases not matched to a gene: 7. CDR3 size: 18 residues. The CDR3 coding sequence is TGCGCCAGCAGCTTGGGGAACCTACTAGCGGGGGGGCAAGAGACCCAGTACTTC. Protein sequence: CASSLGNLLAGGQETQYF.

The genes are TRBV7-2 and TRBJ1-1; the D is unclear. Trimming pared 3 bases from V and 0 bases from J, leaving 5 bases between. Germline V gives CDR1 SGHTA, CDR2 FQGNSA. The length of the CDR3 is 13 residues. CDR3 residues: CASSFGMNTEAFF. CDR3 DNA: TGTGCCAGCAGCTTCGGGATGAACACTGAAGCTTTCTTT.

In its sample, this clone was seen many times. The rearrangement uses TRBV3-1 (or the pseudogene TRBV3-2) and TRBJ1-3; D call uncertain. Trimming pared 4 bases from V and 8 bases from J, leaving 12 bases between. Germline V gene data show CDR1 as LGHDT and CDR2 as YNNKEL (reference sequence). This CDR3 region has 13 residues. The CDR3 DNA reads as TGTGCCAGCAGCCCGCGTGGTCAGGACACCATATATTTT. Its protein is CASSPRGQDTIYF.

The chain has TRBV3-1 (or the pseudogene TRBV3-2) and TRBJ2-5; tentative D call: TRBD2 (6 bases). The CDR3 is 13 residues long. Trimming removed 5 bases at V and 5 bases at J, with 12 bases between. CDR1 and CDR2 from the germline V gene are LGHDT and YNNKEL (reference sequence). This chain's CDR3 is CASSSRGSETQYF. For the CDR3, the DNA is TGTGCCAGCAGCTCTCGGGGGTCGGAGACCCAGTACTTC.

About this clone itself: At one end, the junction sequence differs from germline, possibly due to a read error. The chain recombines TRBV12-5 with TRBJ2-5; D remains unclear. The CDR3 consists of 11 residues. Germline lookup yields CDR1 LGHNT and CDR2 FRNRAP. In nucleotides, the CDR3 is TGTGCTAGTGGGCACCCGGGTCCCCAGGACTTC. Protein: CASGHPGPQDF.

The rearrangement joins TRBV6-6 to TRBJ1-2; D gene unclear. The CDR3 is made up of 16 amino acids. Trimming left V 5 bases short and J 5 bases short, with 21 bases between. The germline gives CDR1 MNHNY, CDR2 SVGAGI (reference sequence). The CDR3 coding sequence is TGTGCCAGCAGTATAGACGCCCCGACGTCGCGGTATGGCTACACCTTC. This translates into CASSIDAPTSRYGYTF.

Of note for this clone: A much larger clone lies a single base off, so this may be a read error. The chain joins TRBV5-4 to TRBJ1-1; D gene uncertain. V was shortened by 0 bases and J by 0 bases, with 3 bases between the two germline ends. This CDR3 is built from 13 residues. Germline V gene sequence: CDR1 SGHNT, CDR2 YYREEE (reference sequence). The CDR3 loop reads CASSLDMNTEAFF. The CDR3 nucleotides read TGTGCCAGCAGCTTGGACATGAACACTGAAGCTTTCTTT.

CDR3: CATSDPPSEGYGYTF. The CDR3 nucleotides are TGTGCCACCAGTGACCCCCCGTCAGAGGGCTATGGCTACACCTTC. J is TRBJ1-2 and V is TRBV24-1; D remains unclear. The germline V gene encodes CDR1 KGHDR and CDR2 SFDVKD. V was pared by 4 bases and J by 4 bases, with 15 bases between. This CDR3 contains 15 residues.

The CDR3 region is CASSLDLGHGTGELFF. CDR3 nucleotide sequence: TGTGCCAGCAGCTTAGATCTCGGACACGGGACCGGGGAGCTGTTTTTT. The chain is built from TRBV11-3 and TRBJ2-2; weak D call: TRBD1 (5 bases). V lost 0 bases to trimming and J lost 5 bases, with 13 bases between them. The CDR3 has 16 amino acids. Germline CDR1 is SGHNT and CDR2 is YENEEA.

V usage is TRBV19 and J usage is TRBJ2-3, with 7 bases lining up with TRBD2. J was trimmed by 9 bases and V by 6 bases; bases with no gene match: 27. This CDR3 is built from 19 residues. CDR1 is LNHDA, CDR2 SQIVND, per germline (reference sequence). For the CDR3, the DNA is TGTGCCAGTAGACAAGACCAACCCCGGAGCGGGGAGCTTTGGGGGACGCAGTATTTT. It encodes CASRQDQPRSGELWGTQYF.

The chain recombines TRBV6-4 with TRBJ1-1; weak D call: TRBD1 (6 bases). Germline CDR1 is MRHNA and CDR2 is SNTAGT. This CDR3 has 13 amino acids. Deletions cut 1 base from V and 4 bases from J, with 7 bases between. In DNA form, the CDR3 reads TGTGCCAGCAGTGACTTGGGGGCCACTGAAGCTTTCTTT. As protein: CASSDLGATEAFF.

V is TRBV27 and J is TRBJ2-5; D perhaps matches TRBD2 (6 bases). The germline V gene has CDR1 MNHEY and CDR2 SMNVEV (reference sequence). V dropped 5 bases and J dropped 5 bases, with 21 bases sitting between them. This CDR3 has 16 residues. This CDR3 reads CASSPTPQHSGETQYF. In DNA, the CDR3 is TGTGCCAGCAGTCCCACACCACAACACAGCGGGGAGACCCAGTACTTC.

The chain couples TRBV15 to TRBJ2-2; D remains unclear. The CDR3 is made up of 16 amino acids. V lost 2 bases to trimming and J lost 1 base, with 11 bases between them. Germline values: CDR1 LNHNV, CDR2 YYDKDF (reference sequence). The DNA of the CDR3 is TGTGCCACCAGCAGATCATTGACACTGAACACCGGGGAGCTGTTTTTT. Protein product: CATSRSLTLNTGELFF.

The chain couples TRBV3-1 (or the pseudogene TRBV3-2) to TRBJ2-5; D uncertain. The CDR3 totals 12 residues. The V end was cut by 2 bases, the J end by 5 bases, with 6 bases between. Germline V lookup: CDR1 LGHDT, CDR2 YNNKEL (reference sequence). CDR3 coding DNA: TGTGCCAGCAGCCAAAGCAAGGAGACCCAGTACTTC. This gives the protein CASSQSKETQYF.

The V call is TRBV24-1, the J call TRBJ2-5; D call uncertain. V lost 5 bases, J lost 2 bases, and 5 bases lay in between. CDR1 and CDR2 (germline): KGHDR, SFDVKD. CDR3 size: 12 residues. The CDR3 reads CATSVGQETQYF. CDR3 coding DNA: TGTGCCACCAGTGTAGGGCAAGAGACCCAGTACTTC.

The CDR3 here is CASSISANNYGYTF. The CDR3 DNA is TGTGCCAGTAGTATTTCCGCTAATAACTATGGCTACACCTTC. V usage is TRBV19 and J usage is TRBJ1-2; unclear D gene. CDR1 is LNHDA and CDR2 is SQIVND in the germline V gene (reference sequence). V lost 3 bases to trimming and J lost 1 base, with 9 bases between them. This CDR3 has 14 amino acids.

The chain has TRBV6-4 and TRBJ2-1, with D possibly being TRBD2 (7 bases). With 0 bases removed from V and 8 bases from J, the gap between germline ends came to 17 bases. CDR1 and CDR2 (germline): MRHNA, SNTAGT. The CDR3 runs 16 residues. The CDR3 DNA reads TGTGCCAGCAGTGACTCTGGCGGGGGCCGGGGGGATGAGCAGTTCTTC. Its protein is CASSDSGGGRGDEQFF.

This clone was seen just once. The chain uses TRBV28 and TRBJ1-2; the D is unclear. V lost 6 bases, J lost 6 bases, and 14 bases lay in between. CDR1 is MDHEN and CDR2 is SYDVKM in the germline V gene. This CDR3 has 13 amino acids. CDR3 coding DNA: TGTGCCAGCAGCCTAATAAACGGCGATGGCTACACCTTC. Protein product: CASSLINGDGYTF.

This clone was found once. The chain recombines TRBV7-2 with TRBJ2-7; no clear D. With 5 bases removed from V and 3 bases from J, the gap between germline ends came to 11 bases. The germline V gene has CDR1 SGHTA and CDR2 FQGNSA. The CDR3 has 13 residues. The CDR3: CASSHGFVYEQYF. The CDR3 DNA reads as TGTGCCAGCAGCCATGGATTCGTCTACGAGCAGTACTTC.

The rearrangement links TRBV4-2 to TRBJ2-7; 12 bases line up with TRBD2. This CDR3 comprises 15 residues. V lost 5 bases, J lost 7 bases, and 9 bases stayed unmatched. From germline, CDR1 is LGHNA and CDR2 YNFKEQ. CDR3 coding DNA: TGTGCCAGCAGCTCAAGACTAGCGGGAGAGGGGGAGCAGTACTTC. Translation gives CASSSRLAGEGEQYF.

This chain joins TRBV18 and TRBJ1-6; 7 nucleotides align to TRBD1. The V gene end was trimmed by 6 bases and the J gene end by 9 bases; junction bases not matched to a gene: 11. The germline V gene has CDR1 KGHSH and CDR2 LQKENI. There are 15 residues in the CDR3. CDR3 protein: CASSQRGQGTSPLHF. DNA of the CDR3: TGTGCCAGCTCCCAAAGGGGGCAGGGCACTTCACCCCTCCACTTT.

The count of this clone is one. The CDR3 DNA reads TGTGCCAGCAGGAGTCGGACTAGCGTTGCAGATACGCAGTATTTT. Translation: CASRSRTSVADTQYF. This chain joins TRBV2 and TRBJ2-3; 9 positions agree with TRBD2. The CDR3 length is 15 residues. With 6 bases clipped from V and 4 bases from J, the junction kept 8 bases outside the gene matches. From germline, CDR1 is SNHLY and CDR2 FYNNEI.

The chain recombines TRBV6-1 with TRBJ2-7, with D possibly being TRBD2 (6 bases). Trimming took 2 bases from V and 5 from J, leaving 13 bases between them. Germline assignment: CDR1 MNHNS and CDR2 SASEGT. The CDR3 is 14 amino acids. The DNA of the CDR3 is TGTGCCAGCAGTGAACCGGGACTGGGTAACGAGCAGTACGTC. It specifies CASSEPGLGNEQYV.

The count of this clone is one. CDR3 nucleotide sequence: TGTGCCAGCAGACTTCAGGGGCTCTATGGCTACACCTTC. It specifies CASRLQGLYGYTF. This chain joins TRBV6-6 and TRBJ1-2; D possibly corresponds to TRBD1 (6 bases). CDR1 and CDR2 (germline): MNHNY, SVGAGI (reference sequence). This CDR3 spans 13 amino acids. The V end lost 6 bases, the J end lost 4 bases, and 12 bases lay between the germline ends.

The chain carries TRBV28 and TRBJ1-1, with D uncertain. The CDR3 has 15 amino acids. V lost 1 base, J lost 0 bases, and 9 bases lay in between. CDR1 and CDR2 from the germline V gene are MDHEN and SYDVKM. CDR3 amino acids: CASSLSQEMNTEAFF. In nucleotides, the CDR3 is TGTGCCAGCAGTTTATCTCAGGAGATGAACACTGAAGCTTTCTTT. Based on the CDR3 plus reference TRBV28 and TRBJ1-1, the full variable domain is DVKVTQSSRYLVKRTGEKVFLECVQDMDHENMFWYRQDPGLGLRLIYFSYDVKMKEKGDIPEGYSVSREKKERFSLILESASTNQTSMYLCASSLSQEMNTEAFFGQGTRLTVV.